This is a list of T cell receptor beta chains from one sample in a study of shared clonotypes between healthy human individuals. The protocol was immunoSEQ multiplex PCR, while the TCRdb copy is restricted to in-frame clones and leaves out a portion. This table holds approximately 1,000,000 clones, 60% to 85% found once. The sequencing input was memory CD4+ T cells from PBMCs. The receptors were gathered from a man between 18 and 29 years old in good health. Some clones in this sample may be carry-over from other donors' samples. Both conserved end residues are part of each CDR3. A D gene is named only where the DNA matches it firmly. Clone size is given for some rows only: seen once, a few or many times, or a class if the clone is expanded.

CDR3 protein	CDR3 DNA	clone size	D gene	V gene	J gene
CAIRALFTGDEAEQYF	TGTGCCATCAGAGCTCTCTTTACCGGGGATGAAGCCGAGCAGTACTTC	NA	NA	TRBV10-3	TRBJ2-7
CASSQGGGGITDTQYF	TGCGCCAGCAGCCAAGGCGGAGGGGGGATCACAGATACGCAGTATTTT	few	NA	TRBV5-1	TRBJ2-3
CATTDPTGANVLTF	TGTGCCACCACCGACCCGACTGGGGCCAACGTCCTGACTTTC	once	NA	TRBV28	TRBJ2-6
CASSIAATSGRNQYF	TGTGCCAGTAGTATAGCGGCAACTAGCGGGAGAAATCAGTATTTT	NA	TRBD2	TRBV19	TRBJ2-3
CASSPQGASGNEQFF	TGTGCCAGCAGCCCACAGGGGGCTAGCGGTAATGAGCAGTTCTTC	NA	TRBD1	TRBV7-3	TRBJ2-1
CASSLLSSGSSGEQFF	TGTGCCAGCAGCTTATTATCTAGCGGGAGTTCAGGTGAGCAGTTCTTC	NA	TRBD2	TRBV7-3	TRBJ2-1
CASSPLAGEYNEQFF	TGTGCCAGCTCACCCCTAGCGGGCGAATACAATGAGCAGTTCTTC	NA	TRBD2	TRBV18	TRBJ2-1
CAQRDRSSGNTIYF	TGTGCCCAACGAGACAGGAGCTCTGGAAACACCATATATTTT	NA	NA	TRBV30	TRBJ1-3
CASSTGWRSTDTQYF	TGTGCCAGCAGTACAGGGTGGAGAAGCACAGATACGCAGTATTTT	NA	NA	TRBV28	TRBJ2-3
CASSTYQTAKNIQYF	TGTGCCAGCAGTACCTATCAGACGGCCAAAAACATTCAGTACTTC	NA	NA	TRBV28	TRBJ2-4
CASSLGRGRIYGYTF	TGTGCCAGCAGCTTAGGCAGGGGGCGCATCTATGGCTACACCTTC	NA	TRBD1	TRBV5-8	TRBJ1-2
CASSIGTNVNNEQFF	TGCGCCAGCAGTATCGGGACTAACGTAAACAATGAGCAGTTCTTC	once	TRBD2	TRBV5-1	TRBJ2-1
CASSQVGQGRLNSNQPQHF	TGCGCCAGCAGCCAAGTTGGACAGGGTAGACTAAATAGCAATCAGCCCCAGCATTTT	once	TRBD1	TRBV4-1	TRBJ1-5
CASSLGGREAFF	TGTGCCAGCAGCTTAGGGGGTCGAGAAGCTTTCTTT	once	NA	TRBV11-3	TRBJ1-1
CASSETGSPQFSTDTQYF	TGTGCCAGCAGTGAAACAGGCAGCCCCCAATTTTCCACAGATACGCAGTATTTT	NA	NA	TRBV6-1	TRBJ2-3
CASSLDFGGPTTNEKLFF	TGCGCCAGCAGCTTGGATTTTGGGGGACCCACAACTAATGAAAAACTGTTTTTT	few	NA	TRBV5-1	TRBJ1-4
CASSPVDRDYEQYF	TGCGCCAGCAGCCCGGTAGACAGGGACTACGAGCAGTACTTC	NA	TRBD1	TRBV4-1	TRBJ2-7
CASSLMGHRYEQYF	TGTGCCAGCAGCTTGATGGGACATCGCTACGAGCAGTACTTC	NA	NA	TRBV5-4	TRBJ2-7
CASSHSGTSGYNEQFF	TGTGCCAGCAGCCATTCCGGGACTAGCGGCTACAATGAGCAGTTCTTC	NA	TRBD2	TRBV11-3	TRBJ2-1
CASSLAAYPGSDEQFF	TGTGCCAGCAGCTTAGCAGCCTACCCGGGGTCGGATGAGCAGTTCTTC	NA	NA	TRBV7-9	TRBJ2-1
CASSPGLGAEAFF	TGCGCCAGCAGCCCAGGTTTGGGGGCTGAAGCTTTCTTT	once	NA	TRBV4-3	TRBJ1-1
CASSKDRADQFF	TGTGCCAGCAGTAAGGACAGGGCGGATCAGTTCTTC	NA	TRBD1	TRBV2	TRBJ2-1
CASSLASGQTYEQYF	TGCGCCAGCAGCTTGGCCTCGGGACAAACCTACGAGCAGTACTTC	NA	NA	TRBV5-1	TRBJ2-7
CASSTGLTGGGNEQFF	TGCGCCAGCAGCACGGGTTTGACAGGGGGCGGGAATGAGCAGTTCTTC	NA	TRBD1	TRBV5-1	TRBJ2-1
CASTDGQWDNEQFF	TGTGCCAGCACCGACGGACAATGGGACAATGAGCAGTTCTTC	NA	NA	TRBV7-2	TRBJ2-1
CATSRGTNSNQPQHF	TGTGCCACCAGCAGAGGGACAAATAGCAATCAGCCCCAGCATTTT	NA	NA	TRBV15	TRBJ1-5
CASSTRDSAARGLNYGYTF	TGTGCCAGCAGCACCCGAGATTCGGCGGCCAGAGGCTTGAACTATGGCTACACCTTC	NA	NA	TRBV21-1	TRBJ1-2
CATSDPSTSRPYEQYF	TGTGCCACCAGCGATCCTTCGACATCCCGCCCCTACGAGCAGTACTTC	NA	NA	TRBV15	TRBJ2-7
CASRPGQKSPQHF	TGTGCCAGCAGACCTGGACAGAAATCGCCCCAGCATTTT	NA	NA	TRBV6-5	TRBJ1-5
CASSKEDRGVGGYTF	TGTGCCAGCAGCAAAGAGGACAGGGGGGTTGGTGGCTACACCTTC	NA	TRBD1	TRBV4-2	TRBJ1-2
CASSQGGADNEKLFF	TGTGCCAGCAGCCAAGGGGGCGCAGATAATGAAAAACTGTTTTTT	NA	TRBD1	TRBV28	TRBJ1-4
CSVLPKWTRGVEQFF	TGCAGCGTTCTCCCCAAGTGGACCCGTGGTGTTGAGCAGTTCTTC	NA	NA	TRBV29-1	TRBJ2-1
CASSEGLASYEQYF	TGTGCCAGCAGTGAAGGGCTAGCGAGCTACGAGCAGTACTTC	few	NA	TRBV2	TRBJ2-7
CASSAPGQGAEAFF	TGTGCCAGCAGCGCACCGGGACAGGGGGCTGAAGCTTTCTTT	NA	TRBD1	TRBV7-9	TRBJ1-1
CASSLFASYGYTF	TGTGCCAGCAGCTTATTTGCCAGCTATGGCTACACCTTC	NA	NA	TRBV7-2	TRBJ1-2
CASDLRQANTGELFF	TGTGCCAGCGATTTGAGGCAGGCGAACACCGGGGAGCTGTTTTTT	medium-sized	NA	TRBV2	TRBJ2-2
CASSLPYRSASGGYEQYF	TGTGCCAGCAGTTTACCTTATCGTTCGGCTAGCGGGGGCTACGAGCAGTACTTC	NA	TRBD2	TRBV28	TRBJ2-7
CASSYYNEQFF	TGTGCCAGCAGTTACTACAATGAGCAGTTCTTC	once	NA	TRBV2	TRBJ2-1
CASSPPGDLQETQYF	TGTGCCAGTAGTCCCCCCGGGGACCTCCAAGAGACCCAGTACTTC	NA	NA	TRBV19	TRBJ2-5
CASSSNRGPPNIQYF	TGTGCCAGCAGCTCGAACAGGGGGCCCCCAAACATTCAGTACTTC	NA	TRBD1	TRBV7-2	TRBJ2-4
CASSFDVRDRGYTGELFF	TGTGCCAGCAGTTTTGATGTCCGGGACAGGGGATACACCGGGGAGCTGTTTTTT	NA	TRBD1	TRBV28	TRBJ2-2
CASSQVGGTTYEQYF	TGTGCCAGCAGCCAGGTAGGGGGGACGACCTACGAGCAGTACTTC	NA	NA	TRBV4-2	TRBJ2-7
CASSLIRQNYGYTF	TGTGCCAGCAGCTTAATCCGACAGAACTATGGCTACACCTTC	few	NA	TRBV7-2	TRBJ1-2
CASSPARLAGGGEQYF	TGTGCCAGCTCACCAGCCAGACTAGCGGGAGGGGGCGAGCAGTACTTC	NA	TRBD2	TRBV18	TRBJ2-7
CSAGLNRQYF	TGCAGTGCCGGACTAAACAGGCAGTATTTT	NA	NA	TRBV20-1	TRBJ2-3
CASSLDSGGDEKLFF	TGTGCCAGCAGCTTGGATTCGGGAGGGGATGAAAAACTGTTTTTT	NA	NA	TRBV5-6	TRBJ1-4
CASSQPGQGAPPYGYTF	TGTGCCAGCAGCCAACCGGGACAGGGGGCCCCGCCCTATGGCTACACCTTC	NA	TRBD1	TRBV7-2	TRBJ1-2
CASSEPGTGHDYTF	TGTGCCAGCAGTGAACCGGGGACAGGTCATGACTACACCTTC	NA	TRBD1	TRBV6-1	TRBJ1-2
CASSQDRGNTEAFF	TGTGCCAGCAGTCAAGACAGGGGTAACACTGAAGCTTTCTTT	few	TRBD1	TRBV6-6	TRBJ1-1
CASKGDNLGYTF	TGTGCCAGCAAAGGCGACAACCTTGGCTACACCTTC	NA	NA	TRBV6-6	TRBJ1-2
CASSFGQGNNEQFF	TGCGCCAGCAGCTTTGGACAGGGGAACAATGAGCAGTTCTTC	NA	TRBD1	TRBV5-1	TRBJ2-1
CASGGGGPNTEAFF	TGTGCCAGCGGAGGTGGGGGCCCGAACACTGAAGCTTTCTTT	NA	NA	TRBV11-3	TRBJ1-1
CASSAGYQETQYF	TGTGCCAGCAGCGCGGGGTACCAAGAGACCCAGTACTTC	few	NA	TRBV11-2	TRBJ2-5
CASSSPLRDLDTQYF	TGTGCCAGCAGCTCTCCTTTGAGGGATTTGGATACGCAGTATTTT	NA	NA	TRBV7-9	TRBJ2-3
CASFEEPSTHIPLSNQPQHF	TGTGCCAGCTTTGAAGAGCCATCTACCCACATCCCACTTAGCAATCAGCCCCAGCATTTT	NA	NA	TRBV27	TRBJ1-5
CAWGQGRTEAFF	TGTGCCTGGGGACAGGGGAGGACTGAAGCTTTCTTT	once	TRBD1	TRBV30	TRBJ1-1
CASSPRQGVGYTF	TGTGCCAGCAGTCCCCGACAGGGGGTCGGCTACACCTTC	NA	TRBD1	TRBV28	TRBJ1-2